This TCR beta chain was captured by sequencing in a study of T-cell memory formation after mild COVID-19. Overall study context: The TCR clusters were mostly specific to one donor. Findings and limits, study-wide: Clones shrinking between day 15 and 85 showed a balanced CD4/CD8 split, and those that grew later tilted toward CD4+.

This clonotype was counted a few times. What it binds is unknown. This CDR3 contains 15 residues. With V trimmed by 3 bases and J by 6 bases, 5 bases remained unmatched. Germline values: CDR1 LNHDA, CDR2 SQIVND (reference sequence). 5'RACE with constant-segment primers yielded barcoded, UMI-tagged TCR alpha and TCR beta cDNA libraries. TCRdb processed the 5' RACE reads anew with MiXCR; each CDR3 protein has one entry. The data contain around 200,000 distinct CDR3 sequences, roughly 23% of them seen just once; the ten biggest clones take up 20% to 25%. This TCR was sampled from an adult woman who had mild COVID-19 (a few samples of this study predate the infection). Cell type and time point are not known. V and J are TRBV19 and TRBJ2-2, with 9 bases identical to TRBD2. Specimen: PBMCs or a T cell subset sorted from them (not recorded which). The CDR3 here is CASSILAGVSGELFF. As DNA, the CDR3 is TGTGCCAGTAGTATCTTAGCGGGAGTATCCGGGGAGCTGTTTTTT.